This record concerns one TCR beta chain sequence. These data originate in a study of T-cell reconstitution after alpha-beta-depleted transplantation in children. The library targeted TCRbeta and was prepared with unique molecular identifiers. TCRdb reprocessed the PCR reads with MiXCR, giving one entry per CDR3 protein. The sample has 440,000 or so distinct CDR3 sequences, 11% seen once. There are 17 residues in the CDR3. The V segment lost 0 bases and the J segment 5 bases; nucleotides outside the gene matches: 10. Per the germline V gene, CDR1 is DFQATT and CDR2 is SNEGSKA (reference sequence). Here the sequenced sample was PBMCs from the stem cell graft donor, taken from the stem cell graft. The rearrangement joins TRBV20-1 to TRBJ2-1, with 10 bases aligning to TRBD2. The receptor was derived from a human donor who donated a stem cell graft to a child with acute myeloid leukemia. CDR3 in amino acids: CSARDLALAGVNNEQFF. In DNA form, the CDR3 reads TGCAGTGCTAGAGATCTTGCGCTAGCGGGAGTGAACAATGAGCAGTTCTTC.